Included here is one TCR beta chain sequence, with context. Its antigen is still unknown. Method: immunoSEQ multiplex PCR; TCRdb's copy keeps in-frame clones and lacks some. The sample carries approximately 170,000 clones, about 91% recorded once. This CDR3 spans 12 amino acids. The V gene end was trimmed by 7 bases and the J gene end by 10 bases; junction bases not matched to a gene: 6. The germline gives CDR1 MDHEN, CDR2 SYDVKM. The sample is drawn from a study of T cell responses to AZD1222 COVID-19 vaccine. Study findings and constraints: Close to half of all spike-specific TCRs reportedly target regions of the variants that are unmutated. Most donors were white British, females outnumbered males, and clonal diversity was possibly underestimated. AZD1222 recipients seropositive at baseline numbered only 5 to 7.

This TCR was recovered from an adult in good health. The sequencing here drew on peripheral blood, taken on day 0 of AZD1222 vaccination. The chain links TRBV28 to TRBJ1-4; 7 nucleotides agree with TRBD1. DNA for the CDR3: TGTGCCAGCAATTTCCGACAGGGAAAACTGTTTTTT. This encodes CASNFRQGKLFF.